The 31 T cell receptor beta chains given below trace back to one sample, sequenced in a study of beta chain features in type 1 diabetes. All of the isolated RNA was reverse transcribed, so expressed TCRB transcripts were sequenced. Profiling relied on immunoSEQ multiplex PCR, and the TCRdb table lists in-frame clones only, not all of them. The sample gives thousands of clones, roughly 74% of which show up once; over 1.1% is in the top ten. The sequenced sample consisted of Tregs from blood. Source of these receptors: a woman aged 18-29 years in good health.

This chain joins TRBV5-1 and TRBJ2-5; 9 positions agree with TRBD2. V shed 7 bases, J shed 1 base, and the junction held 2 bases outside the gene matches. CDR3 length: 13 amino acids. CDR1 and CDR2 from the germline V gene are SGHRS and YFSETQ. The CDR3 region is CASRLAAQETQYF. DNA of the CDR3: TGCGCCAGCCGACTAGCGGCCCAAGAGACCCAGTACTTC.

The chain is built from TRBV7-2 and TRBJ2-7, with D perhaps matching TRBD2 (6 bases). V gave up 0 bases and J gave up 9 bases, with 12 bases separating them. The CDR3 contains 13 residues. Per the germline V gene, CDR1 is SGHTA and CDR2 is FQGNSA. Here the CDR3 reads CASSLASRGGQYF. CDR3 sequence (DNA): TGTGCCAGCAGCTTAGCGTCTCGGGGAGGGCAGTACTTC.

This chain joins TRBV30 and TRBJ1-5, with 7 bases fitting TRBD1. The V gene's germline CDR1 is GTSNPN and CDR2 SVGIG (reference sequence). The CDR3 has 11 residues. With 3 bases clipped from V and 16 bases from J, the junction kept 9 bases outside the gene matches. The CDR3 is CAWSRDSSPHF. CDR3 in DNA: TGTGCCTGGAGCCGGGACAGCTCTCCTCATTTT.

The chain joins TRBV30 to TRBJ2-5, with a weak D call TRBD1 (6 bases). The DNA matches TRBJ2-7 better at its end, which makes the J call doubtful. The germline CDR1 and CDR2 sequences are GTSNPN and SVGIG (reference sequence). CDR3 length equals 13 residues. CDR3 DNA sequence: TGTGCCTGGAGTCTAGACAGGTCCTACGAGCAGTACTTC. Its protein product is CAWSLDRSYEQYF.

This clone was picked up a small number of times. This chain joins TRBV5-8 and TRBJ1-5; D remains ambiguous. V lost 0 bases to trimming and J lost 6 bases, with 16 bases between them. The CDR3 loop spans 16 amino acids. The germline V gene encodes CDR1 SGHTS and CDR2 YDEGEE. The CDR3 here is CASSLGNPGIGQPQHF. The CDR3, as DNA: TGTGCCAGCAGCTTGGGGAACCCAGGTATCGGTCAGCCCCAGCATTTT.

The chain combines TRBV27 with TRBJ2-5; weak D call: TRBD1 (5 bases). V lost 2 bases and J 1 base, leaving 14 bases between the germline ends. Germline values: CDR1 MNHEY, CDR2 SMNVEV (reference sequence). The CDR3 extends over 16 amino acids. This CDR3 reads CASSLLENRIQETQYF. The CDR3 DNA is TGTGCCAGCAGTTTACTAGAAAACAGGATCCAAGAGACCCAGTACTTC.

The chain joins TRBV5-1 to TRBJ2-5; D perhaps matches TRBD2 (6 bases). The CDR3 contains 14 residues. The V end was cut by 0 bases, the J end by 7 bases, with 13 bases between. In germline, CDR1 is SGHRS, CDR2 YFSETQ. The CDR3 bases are TGCGCCAGCAGCTTGGCCCCGTGGGGAGGGACCCAGTACTTC. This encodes CASSLAPWGGTQYF.

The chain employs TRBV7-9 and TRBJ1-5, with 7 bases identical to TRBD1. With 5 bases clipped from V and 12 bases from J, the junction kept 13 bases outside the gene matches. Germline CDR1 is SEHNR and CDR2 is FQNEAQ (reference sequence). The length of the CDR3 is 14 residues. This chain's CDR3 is CASSQRQGPGRQHF. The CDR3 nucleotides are TGTGCCAGCAGCCAGAGACAGGGACCCGGGCGCCAGCATTTT.

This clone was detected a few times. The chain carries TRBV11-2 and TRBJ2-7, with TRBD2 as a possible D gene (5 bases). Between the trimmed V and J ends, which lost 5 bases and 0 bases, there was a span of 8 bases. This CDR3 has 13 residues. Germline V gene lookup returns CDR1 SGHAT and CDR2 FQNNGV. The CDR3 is CASSPRVSYEQYF. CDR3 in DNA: TGTGCCAGCAGCCCGCGGGTCTCCTACGAGCAGTACTTC.

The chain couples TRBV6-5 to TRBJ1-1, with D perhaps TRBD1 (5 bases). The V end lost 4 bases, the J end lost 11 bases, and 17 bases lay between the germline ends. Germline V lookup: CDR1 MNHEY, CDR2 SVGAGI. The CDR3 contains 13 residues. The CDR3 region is CASSFTPQGRAFF. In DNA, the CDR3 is TGTGCCAGCAGTTTCACACCCCAGGGTAGGGCTTTCTTT.

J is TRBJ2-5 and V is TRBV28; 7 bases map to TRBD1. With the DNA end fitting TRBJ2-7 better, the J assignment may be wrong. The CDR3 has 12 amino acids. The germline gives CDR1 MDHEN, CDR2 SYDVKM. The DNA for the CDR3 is TGTGCCAGCAGATTACCAGGGGGCGAGCAGTACTTC. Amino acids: CASRLPGGEQYF.

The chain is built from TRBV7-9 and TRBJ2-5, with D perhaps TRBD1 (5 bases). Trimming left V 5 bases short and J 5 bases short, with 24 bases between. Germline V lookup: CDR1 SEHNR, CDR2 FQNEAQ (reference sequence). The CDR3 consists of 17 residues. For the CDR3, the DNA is TGTGCCAGCAGCCCCCGGGCGGTGAGCCGTCCAGGGGAGACCCAGTACTTC. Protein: CASSPRAVSRPGETQYF.

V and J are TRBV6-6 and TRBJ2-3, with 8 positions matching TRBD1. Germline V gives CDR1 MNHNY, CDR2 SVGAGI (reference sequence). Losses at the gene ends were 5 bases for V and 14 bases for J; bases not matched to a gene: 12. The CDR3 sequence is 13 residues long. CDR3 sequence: CASSRTGKKVGYF. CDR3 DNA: TGTGCCAGCAGTAGGACAGGGAAGAAGGTCGGGTATTTT.

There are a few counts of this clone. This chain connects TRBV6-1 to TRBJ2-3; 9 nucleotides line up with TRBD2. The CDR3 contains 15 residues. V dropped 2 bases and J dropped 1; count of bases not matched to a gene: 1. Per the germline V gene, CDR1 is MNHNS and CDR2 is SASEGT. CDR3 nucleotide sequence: TGTGCCAGCAGTGAAATAGCGGGGGGCACAGATACGCAGTATTTT. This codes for CASSEIAGGTDTQYF.

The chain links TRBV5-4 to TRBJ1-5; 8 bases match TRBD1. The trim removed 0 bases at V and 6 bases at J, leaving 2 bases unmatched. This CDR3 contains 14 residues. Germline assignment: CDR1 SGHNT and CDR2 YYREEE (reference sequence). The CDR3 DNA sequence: TGTGCCAGCAGCTTGGCAGGGGGCGGTCAGCCCCAGCATTTT. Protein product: CASSLAGGGQPQHF.

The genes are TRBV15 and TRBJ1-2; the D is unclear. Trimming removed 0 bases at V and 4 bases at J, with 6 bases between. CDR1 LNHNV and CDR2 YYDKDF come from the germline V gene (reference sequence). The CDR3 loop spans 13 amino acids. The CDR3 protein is CATSRDLPYGYTF. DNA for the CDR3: TGTGCCACCAGCAGAGACCTCCCCTATGGCTACACCTTC.

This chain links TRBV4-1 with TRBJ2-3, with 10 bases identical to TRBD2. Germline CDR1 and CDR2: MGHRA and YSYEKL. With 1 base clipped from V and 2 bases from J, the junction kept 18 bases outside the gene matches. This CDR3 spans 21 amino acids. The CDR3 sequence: CASSQAIRLAGSGGPTDTQYF. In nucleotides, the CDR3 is TGCGCCAGCAGCCAAGCTATCAGACTAGCGGGTTCAGGGGGGCCCACAGATACGCAGTATTTT.

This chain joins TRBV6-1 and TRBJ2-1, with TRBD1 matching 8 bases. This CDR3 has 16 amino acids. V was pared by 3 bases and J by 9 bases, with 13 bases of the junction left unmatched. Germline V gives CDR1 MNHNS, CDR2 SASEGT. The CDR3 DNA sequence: TGTGCCAGCAGTGACCAGGACAGGGTTGGGAGAGGTGAGCAGTTCTTC. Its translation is CASSDQDRVGRGEQFF.

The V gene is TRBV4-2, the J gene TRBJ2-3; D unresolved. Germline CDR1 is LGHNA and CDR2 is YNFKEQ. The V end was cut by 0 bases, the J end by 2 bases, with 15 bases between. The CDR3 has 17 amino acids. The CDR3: CASSQDPIFPNTDTQYF. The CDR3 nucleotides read TGTGCCAGCAGCCAAGATCCCATTTTCCCTAACACAGATACGCAGTATTTT.

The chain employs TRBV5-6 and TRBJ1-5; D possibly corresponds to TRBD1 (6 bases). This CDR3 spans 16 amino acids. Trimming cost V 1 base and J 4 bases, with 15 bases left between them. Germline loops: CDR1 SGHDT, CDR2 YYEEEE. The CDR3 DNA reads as TGTGCCAGCAGCTTGAGGGGGGGGAGGTCAAATCAGCCCCAGCATTTT. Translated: CASSLRGGRSNQPQHF.

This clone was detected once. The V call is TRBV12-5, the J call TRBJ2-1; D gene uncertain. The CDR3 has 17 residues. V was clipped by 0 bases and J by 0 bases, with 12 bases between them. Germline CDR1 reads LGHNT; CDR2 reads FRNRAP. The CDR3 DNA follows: TGTGCTAGTGGTTTGGTCTACCGTAATAGCTCCTACAATGAGCAGTTCTTC. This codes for CASGLVYRNSSYNEQFF. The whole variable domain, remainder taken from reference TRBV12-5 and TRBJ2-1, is DARVTQTPRHKVTEMGQEVTMRCQPILGHNTVFWYRQTMMQGLELLAYFRNRAPLDDSGMPKDRFSAEMPDATLATLKIQPSEPRDSAVYFCASGLVYRNSSYNEQFFGPGTRLTVL.

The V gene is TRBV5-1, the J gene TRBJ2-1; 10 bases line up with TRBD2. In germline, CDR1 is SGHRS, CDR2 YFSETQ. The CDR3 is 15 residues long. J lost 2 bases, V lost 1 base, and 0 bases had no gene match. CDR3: CASSLTSGTYNEQFF. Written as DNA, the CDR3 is TGCGCCAGCAGCTTGACTAGCGGGACCTACAATGAGCAGTTCTTC.

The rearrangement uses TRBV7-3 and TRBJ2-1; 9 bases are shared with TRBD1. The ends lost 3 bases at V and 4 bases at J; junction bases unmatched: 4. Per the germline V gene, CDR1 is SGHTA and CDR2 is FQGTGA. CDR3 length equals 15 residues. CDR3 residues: CASSFDRGAYNEQFF. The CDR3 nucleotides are TGTGCCAGCAGCTTTGACAGGGGGGCTTACAATGAGCAGTTCTTC.

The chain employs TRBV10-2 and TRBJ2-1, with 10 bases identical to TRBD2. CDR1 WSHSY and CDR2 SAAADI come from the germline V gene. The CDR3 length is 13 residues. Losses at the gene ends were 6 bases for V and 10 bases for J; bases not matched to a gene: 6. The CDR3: CASRLAGLNEQFF. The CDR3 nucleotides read TGCGCCAGCAGACTAGCGGGATTGAACGAGCAGTTCTTC.

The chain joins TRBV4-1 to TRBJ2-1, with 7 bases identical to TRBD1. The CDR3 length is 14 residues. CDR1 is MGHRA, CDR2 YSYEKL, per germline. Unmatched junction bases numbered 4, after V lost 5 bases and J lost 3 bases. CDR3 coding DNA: TGCGCCAGCAGCAGGGGACAGTACTACAATGAGCAGTTCTTC. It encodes CASSRGQYYNEQFF.

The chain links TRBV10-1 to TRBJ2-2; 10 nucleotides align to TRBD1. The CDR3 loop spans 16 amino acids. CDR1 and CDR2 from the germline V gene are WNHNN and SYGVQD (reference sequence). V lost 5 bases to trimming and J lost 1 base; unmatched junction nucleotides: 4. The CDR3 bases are TGCGCCAGCAGTCCTCGGGACAGGGGGAACACCGGGGAGCTGTTTTTT. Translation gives CASSPRDRGNTGELFF.

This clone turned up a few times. The CDR3 DNA follows: TGTGCCTGTGGGGCCACCTACAATGAGCAGTTCTTC. It specifies CACGATYNEQFF. This chain joins TRBV30 and TRBJ2-1, with a weak D call TRBD1 (5 bases). CDR3 size: 12 residues. Trimming pared 6 bases from V and 2 bases from J, leaving 8 bases between. Per the germline V gene, CDR1 is GTSNPN and CDR2 is SVGIG (reference sequence).

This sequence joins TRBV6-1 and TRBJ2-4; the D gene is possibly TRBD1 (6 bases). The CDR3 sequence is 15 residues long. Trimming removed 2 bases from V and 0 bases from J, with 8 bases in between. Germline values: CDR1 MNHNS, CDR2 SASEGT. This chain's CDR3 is CASSEQGIAKNIQYF. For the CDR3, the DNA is TGTGCCAGCAGTGAACAGGGGATAGCCAAAAACATTCAGTACTTC.

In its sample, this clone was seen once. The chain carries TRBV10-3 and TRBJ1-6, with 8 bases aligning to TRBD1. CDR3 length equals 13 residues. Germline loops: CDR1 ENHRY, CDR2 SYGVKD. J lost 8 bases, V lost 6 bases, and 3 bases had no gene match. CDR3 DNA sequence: TGTGCCATCAGAGCAGGGGGCGATTCACCCCTCCACTTT. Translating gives CAIRAGGDSPLHF.

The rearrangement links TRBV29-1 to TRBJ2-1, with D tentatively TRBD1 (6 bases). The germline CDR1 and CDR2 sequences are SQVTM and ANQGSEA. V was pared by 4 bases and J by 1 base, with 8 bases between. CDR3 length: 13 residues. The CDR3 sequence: CSVGGLSYNEQFF. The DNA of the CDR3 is TGCAGCGTTGGGGGGCTTTCCTACAATGAGCAGTTCTTC.

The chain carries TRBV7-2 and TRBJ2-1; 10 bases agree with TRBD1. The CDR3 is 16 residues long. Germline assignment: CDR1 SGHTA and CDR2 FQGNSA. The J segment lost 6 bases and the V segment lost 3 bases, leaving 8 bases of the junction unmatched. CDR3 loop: CASSFGGTGAANEQFF. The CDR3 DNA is TGTGCCAGCAGCTTTGGCGGGACAGGGGCGGCCAATGAGCAGTTCTTC.